These 20 T cell receptor beta chains share one sample of origin, sequenced in a study of shared clonotypes between healthy human individuals. Here immunoSEQ multiplex PCR was the method, and the copy in TCRdb shows in-frame clones only, minus some. The table records some 980,000 clones, roughly 72% of them present only once. The sequencing input was memory CD4+ T cells sorted from blood. Subset in this sample: CD45RA-negative fraction. These receptors came from a man between 18 and 29 years old in good health.

Points on this clone: This same CDR3 is encoded by further DNA sequences in the sample. The chain employs TRBV11-2 and TRBJ1-4; D is unclear. This CDR3 spans 13 amino acids. Germline V gene lookup returns CDR1 SGHAT and CDR2 FQNNGV. With 5 bases removed from V and 8 bases from J, the gap between germline ends came to 12 bases. CDR3 in amino acids: CASSPSTGEKLFF. The CDR3 region has the DNA TGTGCCAGCAGCCCTTCGACGGGAGAAAAACTGTTTTTT.

This sequence joins TRBV30 and TRBJ1-1, with D hard to call. V shed 2 bases and J shed 6 bases, with 10 bases lying between them. This CDR3 has 12 amino acids. CDR1 and CDR2 (germline): GTSNPN, SVGIG (reference sequence). The chain's CDR3 is CAWSSTRAEAFF. The DNA for the CDR3 is TGTGCCTGGAGTTCGACTCGGGCTGAAGCTTTCTTT.

The chain is built from TRBV30 and TRBJ2-5, with 7 positions matching TRBD2. The CDR3 is 12 residues long. The germline V gene has CDR1 GTSNPN and CDR2 SVGIG (reference sequence). V dropped 5 bases and J dropped 5; count of bases not matched to a gene: 5. CDR3 in DNA: TGTGCCTGGGGGGGGGTGTTGGAGACCCAGTACTTC. As protein: CAWGGVLETQYF.

The rearrangement links TRBV28 to TRBJ2-1; D is ambiguous. Trimming removed 7 bases from V and 8 bases from J, with 9 bases in between. CDR3 length equals 11 residues. Per germline, CDR1 MDHEN and CDR2 SYDVKM. The CDR3 nucleotides read TGTGCCAGCACAGATGGGTATGAGCAGTTCTTC. This codes for CASTDGYEQFF.

This sequence joins TRBV10-1 and TRBJ2-5, with TRBD2 identical over 7 bases. The CDR3 is 12 amino acids. Per the germline V gene, CDR1 is WNHNN and CDR2 is SYGVQD (reference sequence). Trimming cost V 5 bases and J 8 bases; bases outside gene matches: 5. The CDR3 coding sequence is TGCGCCAGCAGTCGGACGGGAGGCACCCAGTACTTC. Translation gives CASSRTGGTQYF.

The count of this clone is one. The gene calls are TRBV28 and TRBJ1-5, with unresolved D. CDR1 and CDR2 (germline): MDHEN, SYDVKM. Trimming cost V 5 bases and J 7 bases, with 12 bases left between them. This CDR3 contains 13 residues. Written as DNA, the CDR3 is TGTGCCAGCAGTGTTGATACCTGGCAGCCCCAGCATTTT. It is translated as CASSVDTWQPQHF. Variable domain in full (rest from reference TRBV28 and TRBJ1-5): DVKVTQSSRYLVKRTGEKVFLECVQDMDHENMFWYRQDPGLGLRLIYFSYDVKMKEKGDIPEGYSVSREKKERFSLILESASTNQTSMYLCASSVDTWQPQHFGDGTRLSIL.

This clone was picked up a small number of times. J is TRBJ1-6 and V is TRBV6-5; D not resolved. CDR3 size: 12 residues. Per germline, CDR1 MNHEY and CDR2 SVGAGI. V was trimmed by 6 bases and J by 7 bases, leaving 7 bases between them. This CDR3 is CASRTANSPLHF. CDR3 bases: TGTGCCAGCAGAACGGCAAATTCACCCCTCCACTTT.

J is TRBJ2-1 and V is TRBV11-2, with 10 positions matching TRBD2. Per the germline V gene, CDR1 is SGHAT and CDR2 is FQNNGV. Trimming removed 0 bases from V and 12 bases from J; junction bases left unmatched: 5. The CDR3 is 14 residues long. CDR3 nucleotide sequence: TGTGCCAGCAGCTTAGAGGTAGCGGGGGGCTTGCAGTTCTTC. This gives the protein CASSLEVAGGLQFF.

V usage is TRBV6-1 and J usage is TRBJ2-2, with D possibly called TRBD1 or TRBD2 (5 bases each). The V end lost 6 bases, the J end lost 0 bases, and 8 bases lay between the germline ends. Looked up from germline, CDR1 is MNHNS and CDR2 is SASEGT. The CDR3 contains 14 residues. CDR3 sequence reads: CASRGDPNTGELFF. DNA of the CDR3: TGTGCCAGCAGGGGGGATCCGAACACCGGGGAGCTGTTTTTT.

CDR3 nucleotides: TGTGCCAGCAGCGGGGACAGCCCCTATCAGCCCCAGCATTTT. It is translated as CASSGDSPYQPQHF. This chain connects TRBV2 to TRBJ1-5; 7 positions agree with TRBD1. Trimming removed 6 bases from V and 5 bases from J; junction bases left unmatched: 7. The CDR3 is 14 residues long. Germline V gives CDR1 SNHLY, CDR2 FYNNEI.

Turning to this clone: The same CDR3 also results from other DNA sequences found in this sample. The rearrangement joins TRBV7-9 to TRBJ2-5, with 12 bases identical to TRBD2. The CDR3 is 15 amino acids. Germline V CDR1 and CDR2: SEHNR, FQNEAQ (reference sequence). The V segment lost 5 bases and the J segment 2 bases; nucleotides outside the gene matches: 3. CDR3 protein: CASSPTSGGQETQYF. The CDR3 region has the DNA TGTGCCAGCAGCCCGACTAGCGGGGGACAAGAGACCCAGTACTTC.

In its sample, this clone was seen once. This chain uses TRBV14 with TRBJ1-2, with no clear D. This CDR3 is built from 13 residues. Germline V lookup: CDR1 SGHDN, CDR2 FVKESK. V dropped 1 base and J dropped 2 bases, with 5 bases sitting between them. CDR3 in DNA: TGTGCCAGCAGCCAAGGTCAGAACTATGGCTACACCTTC. This codes for CASSQGQNYGYTF.

This clone was counted a single time. The chain recombines TRBV7-9 with TRBJ2-3, with D unclear. The CDR3 extends over 15 amino acids. The V gene lost 1 base and the J gene lost 2 bases, with 10 bases spanning the gap. Germline V gives CDR1 SEHNR, CDR2 FQNEAQ (reference sequence). CDR3 protein: CASSLDGLVTDTQYF. CDR3 nucleotides: TGTGCCAGCAGCTTAGACGGGCTGGTCACAGATACGCAGTATTTT.

CDR3 coding DNA: TGTGCCAGCGTTAGACTAGCGGGAACAGATACGCAGTATTTT. Protein product: CASVRLAGTDTQYF. The V gene is TRBV7-9, the J gene TRBJ2-3; 11 bases match TRBD2. The germline CDR1 and CDR2 sequences are SEHNR and FQNEAQ (reference sequence). This CDR3 is built from 14 residues. With V trimmed by 8 bases and J by 3 bases, 4 bases remained unmatched. The full variable domain, with the rest looked up from reference TRBV7-9 and TRBJ2-3, is DTGVSQNPRHKITKRGQNVTFRCDPISEHNRLYWYRQTLGQGPEFLTYFQNEAQLEKSRLLSDRFSAERPKGSFSTLEIQRTEQGDSAMYLCASVRLAGTDTQYFGPGTRLTVL.

V gene TRBV2 combines with J gene TRBJ2-1, with D perhaps matching TRBD1 (5 bases). V lost 4 bases and J lost 10, with 8 bases in between. From germline, CDR1 is SNHLY and CDR2 FYNNEI. The length of the CDR3 is 11 residues. The CDR3 sequence is CASSGTYEQFF. The CDR3 region has the DNA TGTGCCAGCAGTGGGACATACGAGCAGTTCTTC.

The gene calls are TRBV30 and TRBJ2-3; 8 positions agree with TRBD2. CDR3 size: 16 residues. The V segment lost 0 bases and the J segment 2 bases; nucleotides outside the gene matches: 7. CDR1 is GTSNPN, CDR2 SVGIG, per germline (reference sequence). CDR3 loop: CAWSVGLAGATDTQYF. CDR3 in DNA: TGTGCCTGGAGTGTTGGACTAGCTGGGGCCACAGATACGCAGTATTTT.

The rearrangement links TRBV7-9 to TRBJ1-5; D unclear. CDR1 is SEHNR, CDR2 FQNEAQ, per germline (reference sequence). The V and J ends lost 3 bases and 0 bases respectively, with 9 bases between them. This CDR3 contains 15 residues. The CDR3 loop reads CASSFSQYSNQPQHF. DNA of the CDR3: TGTGCCAGCAGCTTCAGTCAGTATAGCAATCAGCCCCAGCATTTT.

This clone was seen more than once but under ten times. V is TRBV5-4 and J is TRBJ2-5; D is unclear. V was trimmed by 5 bases and J by 5 bases, leaving 13 bases between them. The CDR3 has 13 amino acids. Germline loops: CDR1 SGHNT, CDR2 YYREEE (reference sequence). This chain's CDR3 is CASRSFGSETQYF. DNA of the CDR3: TGTGCCAGCAGATCGTTCGGGTCGGAGACCCAGTACTTC.

This chain joins TRBV7-8 and TRBJ2-2; D not resolved. CDR3 size: 15 residues. Germline loops: CDR1 SGHVS, CDR2 FQNEAQ. Deletions cut 1 base from V and 3 bases from J, with 9 bases between. DNA of the CDR3: TGTGCCAGCAGCTTAGGGATCCGGGACACCGGGGAGCTGTTTTTT. Its translation: CASSLGIRDTGELFF.

The V and J genes are TRBV29-1 and TRBJ1-1; D may be TRBD1 (5 bases). V lost 2 bases and J lost 5, with 12 bases in between. Looked up from germline, CDR1 is SQVTM and CDR2 is ANQGSEA. CDR3 length equals 13 residues. The CDR3 DNA reads TGCAGCGTTGAAAGTCGAGGGGAGACTGAAGCTTTCTTT. It codes for CSVESRGETEAFF. The complete variable domain, with remaining parts taken from reference TRBV29-1 and TRBJ1-1, reads SAVISQKPSRDICQRGTSLTIQCQVDSQVTMMFWYRQQPGQSLTLIATANQGSEATYESGFVIDKFPISRPNLTFSTLTVSNMSPEDSSIYLCSVESRGETEAFFGQGTRLTVV.